Listed below are T cell receptor beta chains from one sample, sequenced in a study of blood T cell repertoires in COVID-19. Repertoires were generated with immunoSEQ multiplex PCR, while TCRdb's copy carries only in-frame clones and drops some. The sample carries about 140,000 clones, approximately 85% recorded once. The sample consisted of peripheral blood. The receptors were sampled from a woman older than 75 with acute or convalescent COVID-19. Both conserved end residues are part of each CDR3. A D gene is named only where the DNA matches it firmly. Rows may omit the clone size; those that give it use once, few, many or a size class.

>TRBV9|NA|13|TRBJ2-1|NA
TGTGCCAGCAGCGAAGGACAGACCCATGAGCAGTTCTTC
CASSEGQTHEQFF
>TRBV30|TRBD1|13|TRBJ1-2|NA
TGTGCCTGGAGTGTAGGGGGCAACAATGGCTACACCTTC
CAWSVGGNNGYTF
>TRBV28|TRBD1|15|TRBJ1-5|NA
TGTGCCAGTTTAACAGGGGTCTATAGCAATCAGCCCCAGCATTTT
CASLTGVYSNQPQHF
>TRBV3-1/TRBV3-2|TRBD1|18|TRBJ1-2|NA
TGTGCCAGCAGCCAAGACGTAGTGGGGCAGGGGGCAGGCTATGGCTACACCTTC
CASSQDVVGQGAGYGYTF
>TRBV19|TRBD1|18|TRBJ1-5|NA
TGTGCCAGTAGTACTTCCCGACAGGGTACGTTTAGCAATCAGCCCCAGCATTTT
CASSTSRQGTFSNQPQHF
>TRBV27|TRBD1|16|TRBJ1-1|NA
TGTGCCAGCAGTCGTGGGACAGTTTTTATGAACACTGAAGCTTTCTTT
CASSRGTVFMNTEAFF
>TRBV19|NA|12|TRBJ1-5|NA
TGTGCCAGTAGTGCCCGTAGGAGCCCCCAGCATTTT
CASSARRSPQHF
>TRBV19|NA|12|TRBJ2-7|NA
TGTGCCAGTAAAGGCAGGGGTTACGAGCAGTACTTC
CASKGRGYEQYF
>TRBV5-1|TRBD1|13|TRBJ2-7|NA
TGCGCCAGCAGCTCGGACAGGGCCTACGAGCAGTACTTC
CASSSDRAYEQYF
>TRBV9|TRBD1|15|TRBJ1-4|NA
TGTGCCAGCAGCGTATCCGGGACAGGCGGTGAAAAACTGTTTTTT
CASSVSGTGGEKLFF
>TRBV11-2|NA|13|TRBJ2-1|NA
TGTGCCAGCAGCTTAGATCTACAGATTGAGCAGTTCTTC
CASSLDLQIEQFF
>TRBV6-4|NA|13|TRBJ2-7|NA
TGTGCCAGCAGTGACTCGAACGGGTTTGAGCAGTACTTC
CASSDSNGFEQYF
>TRBV19|NA|17|TRBJ2-6|few
TGTGCCAGTAGTACCCGGACAGCTCACTCTGGGGCCAACGTCCTGACTTTC
CASSTRTAHSGANVLTF
>TRBV4-1|NA|16|TRBJ2-2|once
TGCGCCAGCAGCCAAGTGGGACTCGATCACACCGGGGAGCTGTTTTTT
CASSQVGLDHTGELFF
>TRBV15|NA|15|TRBJ2-4|NA
TGTGCCACCAGCAGAGAGATGCGGTTGGAAAACATTCAGTACTTC
CATSREMRLENIQYF
>TRBV15|NA|14|TRBJ1-1|NA
TGTGCCACCAGCAGAGTTCTCAGGGCGGCTGAAGCTTTCTTT
CATSRVLRAAEAFF
>TRBV5-1|NA|15|TRBJ2-7|NA
TGCGCCAGCAGCTTGGTAGGGGTCAGGGGCTACGAGCAGTACTTC
CASSLVGVRGYEQYF
>TRBV6-5|NA|14|TRBJ2-6|NA
TGTGCCAGCAGGGCTAGCTCTGGGGCCAACGTCCTGACTTTC
CASRASSGANVLTF
>TRBV6-2/TRBV6-3|NA|16|TRBJ1-1|NA
TGTGCCAGCAGTCGACTCCGGGGTTTTATGAACACTGAAGCTTTCTTT
CASSRLRGFMNTEAFF
>TRBV5-5|NA|17|TRBJ2-6|NA
TGTGCCAGCAGCTACTCCTTTGTACCCTCTGGGGCCAACGTCCTGACTTTC
CASSYSFVPSGANVLTF
>TRBV7-6|NA|16|TRBJ1-6|NA
TGTGCCAGCAGCTTAAACTTCGGAGGTCCACATTCACCCCTCCACTTT
CASSLNFGGPHSPLHF
>TRBV30|NA|13|TRBJ2-7|NA
TGTGCCTGGAGTGCCCTAACAGGGTACGGGCAGTACTTC
CAWSALTGYGQYF
>TRBV5-1|NA|15|TRBJ2-5|NA
TGCGCCAGCAGCTTCGGGCAAGCGGACCAAGAGACCCAGTACTTC
CASSFGQADQETQYF
>TRBV5-1|NA|15|TRBJ1-5|few
TGCGCCAGCTTGCCCCCTGGGGCTAGCAATCAGCCCCAGCATTTT
CASLPPGASNQPQHF
>TRBV11-2|TRBD2|18|TRBJ2-1|NA
TGTGCCAGCAGCTTATATACGGGACTAGGGATTGGAAACAATGAGCAGTTCTTC
CASSLYTGLGIGNNEQFF
>TRBV15|NA|14|TRBJ2-7|once
TGTGCCACCAGCAGCCACAGGACAGCCTACGAGCAGTACTTC
CATSSHRTAYEQYF
>TRBV28|TRBD1|15|TRBJ1-2|NA
TGTGCCAGCAGTCGGCTTGGACAGGGAAACTATGGCTACACCTTC
CASSRLGQGNYGYTF
>TRBV2|NA|13|TRBJ2-7|NA
TGTGCCAGCAGGGTCCTTGAGCACTACGAGCAGTACTTC
CASRVLEHYEQYF
>TRBV25-1|TRBD1|14|TRBJ2-1|NA
TGTGCCAGGGAGACCGGGACAGGGAGAATTGAGCAGTTCTTC
CARETGTGRIEQFF
>TRBV10-3|TRBD2|14|TRBJ2-5|NA
TGTGCCATCGGTCGGGAGGGCCCCCAAGAGACCCAGTACTTC
CAIGREGPQETQYF
>TRBV19|NA|15|TRBJ1-1|NA
TGTGCCAGTAGTATCACAGGGCTAATGAACACTGAAGCTTTCTTT
CASSITGLMNTEAFF
>TRBV28|TRBD1|13|TRBJ1-5|few
TGTGCCAGCAGTGGACAGGTATATCAGCCCCAGCATTTT
CASSGQVYQPQHF
>TRBV7-7|TRBD2|14|TRBJ2-5|NA
TGTGCCAGCAGCCCGGGGACTAGCGGGGGGACCCAGTACTTC
CASSPGTSGGTQYF
>TRBV28|TRBD2|15|TRBJ2-7|once
TGTGCCAGCAGTCTTATCGGGGGGACTTCCTACGAGCAGTACTTC
CASSLIGGTSYEQYF
>TRBV15|TRBD1|16|TRBJ1-5|NA
TGTGCCACCAGCAGAGATCGGGCGACAGGGTGGCAGCCCCAGCATTTT
CATSRDRATGWQPQHF
>TRBV21-1|NA|15|TRBJ2-7|NA
TGTGCCAGCAGCACTCCGGGGGACAGGACCTACGAGCAGTACTTC
CASSTPGDRTYEQYF
>TRBV7-3|TRBD1|16|TRBJ2-7|once
TGTGCCAGCAGCCCCCAAGGACAGGAGTTTACCCACGAGCAGTACTTC
CASSPQGQEFTHEQYF
>TRBV5-5|NA|13|TRBJ1-5|once
TGTGCCAGCAGCTTGGGCGGGGATCAGCCCCAGCATTTT
CASSLGGDQPQHF
>TRBV28|NA|16|TRBJ2-5|once
TGTGCCAGCAGTTCGGTCGACGCCGGCGGGCTAGAGACCCAGTACTTC
CASSSVDAGGLETQYF
>TRBV10-3|TRBD1|16|TRBJ2-1|NA
TGTGCCATCAGCCCCGGACAGGGCGACTCCTACAATGAGCAGTTCTTC
CAISPGQGDSYNEQFF
>TRBV6-5|TRBD2|15|TRBJ2-7|NA
TGTGCCAGCAGATGGGGACTAGCGGGCTCCTACGAGCAGTACTTC
CASRWGLAGSYEQYF
>TRBV6-2/TRBV6-3|TRBD1|15|TRBJ2-7|NA
TGTGCCAGCAGTATAGACAGGGTCTCATCCTACGAGCAGTACTTC
CASSIDRVSSYEQYF
>TRBV3-1/TRBV3-2|TRBD1|13|TRBJ1-1|few
TGTGCCAGCAGCCGACAGGGTTCCACTGAAGCTTTCTTT
CASSRQGSTEAFF
>TRBV19|NA|13|TRBJ1-2|NA
TGTGCCAGTAGTATGCGGGTACCCTATGGCTACACCTTC
CASSMRVPYGYTF
>TRBV27|NA|15|TRBJ2-1|NA
TGTGCCAGCAGGTCGGGACACCTCTCCTACAATGAGCAGTTCTTC
CASRSGHLSYNEQFF